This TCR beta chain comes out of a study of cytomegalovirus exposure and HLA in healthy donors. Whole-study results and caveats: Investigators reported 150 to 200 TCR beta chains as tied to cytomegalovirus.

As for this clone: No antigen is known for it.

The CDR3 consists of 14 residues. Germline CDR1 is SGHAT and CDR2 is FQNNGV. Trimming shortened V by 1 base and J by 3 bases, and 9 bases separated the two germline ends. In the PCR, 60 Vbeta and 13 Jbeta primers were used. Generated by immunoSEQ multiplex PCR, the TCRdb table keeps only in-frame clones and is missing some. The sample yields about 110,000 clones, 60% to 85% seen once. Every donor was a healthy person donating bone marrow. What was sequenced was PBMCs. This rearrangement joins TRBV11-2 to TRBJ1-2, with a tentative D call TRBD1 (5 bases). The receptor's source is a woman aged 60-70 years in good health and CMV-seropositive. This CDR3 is CASSLGEGYYGYTF. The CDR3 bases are TGTGCCAGCAGCTTAGGGGAGGGGTACTATGGCTACACCTTC. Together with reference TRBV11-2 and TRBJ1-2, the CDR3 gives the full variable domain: EAGVAQSPRYKIIEKRQSVAFWCNPISGHATLYWYQQILGQGPKLLIQFQNNGVVDDSQLPKDRFSAERLKGVDSTLKIQPAKLEDSAVYLCASSLGEGYYGYTFGSGTRLTVV.